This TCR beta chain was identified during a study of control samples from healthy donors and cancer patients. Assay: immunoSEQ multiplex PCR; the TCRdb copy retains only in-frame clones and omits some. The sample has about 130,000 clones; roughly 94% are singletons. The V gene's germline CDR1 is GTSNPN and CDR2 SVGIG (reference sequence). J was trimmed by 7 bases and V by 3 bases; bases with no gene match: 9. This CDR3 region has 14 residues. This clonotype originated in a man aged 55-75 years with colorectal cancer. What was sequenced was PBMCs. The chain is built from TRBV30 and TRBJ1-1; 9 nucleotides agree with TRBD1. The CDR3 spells CAWSLKQGADEAFF. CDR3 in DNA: TGTGCCTGGAGCCTAAAACAGGGGGCTGATGAAGCTTTCTTT.